These 25 T cell receptor beta chains share one sample of origin, sequenced in a study of blood T cell repertoires in COVID-19. Generated by immunoSEQ multiplex PCR, the TCRdb table keeps only in-frame clones and is missing some. This sample has a few hundred thousand clones, with 86% found just once. Specimen: peripheral blood. The receptors were gathered from a woman under 40 with active or convalescent COVID-19.

This clone has just one count. This chain joins TRBV6-5 and TRBJ2-1; a possible D gene is TRBD1 (6 bases). There are 15 residues in the CDR3. CDR1 and CDR2 from the germline V gene are MNHEY and SVGAGI. V lost 6 bases and J 3 bases, leaving 15 bases between the germline ends. The CDR3 DNA sequence: TGTGCCAGCAGAAAAGGGGGACGGTACTACAATGAGCAGTTCTTC. It encodes CASRKGGRYYNEQFF.

Here the CDR3 reads CATESRGNYGYTF. The CDR3 DNA follows: TGTGCCACGGAGAGCAGGGGCAACTATGGCTACACCTTC. The chain has TRBV24-1 and TRBJ1-2, with a possible D match to TRBD1 (6 bases). Per germline, CDR1 KGHDR and CDR2 SFDVKD. This CDR3 is 13 amino acids long. V lost 10 bases and J 2 bases, leaving 13 bases between the germline ends.

The V call is TRBV19, the J call TRBJ2-1; TRBD2 agrees at 9 bases. The CDR3 covers 16 residues. The V gene's germline CDR1 is LNHDA and CDR2 SQIVND (reference sequence). V shed 1 base and J 4 bases; nucleotides not matched to a gene: 5. The CDR3 DNA reads as TGTGCCAGTAGTATAGGAAGTAGCGGGGGTTACAATGAGCAGTTCTTC. Encoded protein: CASSIGSSGGYNEQFF.

The chain combines TRBV10-3 with TRBJ2-4; D gene uncertain. This CDR3 has 14 amino acids. V lost 0 bases to trimming and J lost 8 bases, with 11 bases between them. Looked up from germline, CDR1 is ENHRY and CDR2 is SYGVKD. The CDR3 DNA reads as TGTGCCATCAGTGAGTCGGGTCTTGCGGACATTCAGTACTTC. It is translated as CAISESGLADIQYF.

This chain links TRBV6-5 with TRBJ1-2; no reliable D call. From germline, CDR1 is MNHEY and CDR2 SVGAGI. The CDR3 extends over 12 amino acids. V lost 10 bases to trimming and J lost 0 bases, with 9 bases between them. The DNA for the CDR3 is TGTGCCACCACAACCTCTAACTATGGCTACACCTTC. Its translation: CATTTSNYGYTF.

The chain combines TRBV30 with TRBJ1-1; D perhaps matches TRBD1 (5 bases). Trimming left V 6 bases short and J 1 base short, with 12 bases between. Germline V gene data show CDR1 as GTSNPN and CDR2 as SVGIG (reference sequence). The CDR3 has 13 residues. The CDR3 DNA reads as TGTGCCTGTCAGGGATTCTCGAACACTGAAGCTTTCTTT. Protein product: CACQGFSNTEAFF.

V usage is TRBV3-1 (or the pseudogene TRBV3-2) and J usage is TRBJ2-3; D not certain. This CDR3 is 15 amino acids long. The V gene's germline CDR1 is LGHDT and CDR2 YNNKEL (reference sequence). The V end was cut by 1 base, the J end by 0 bases, with 8 bases between. The CDR3 is CASSQGRTSTDTQYF. The CDR3 region has the DNA TGTGCCAGCAGCCAAGGGAGAACTAGCACAGATACGCAGTATTTT.

The J gene is TRBJ2-1, the V gene TRBV19; maybe TRBD2 (6 bases). With 11 bases removed from V and 5 bases from J, the gap between germline ends came to 22 bases. Per germline, CDR1 LNHDA and CDR2 SQIVND (reference sequence). This CDR3 has 15 residues. The CDR3: CASRRRGSRDNEQFF. The CDR3 DNA is TGTGCCTCTCGGAGACGGGGGTCTCGGGACAATGAGCAGTTCTTC. The whole variable domain, remainder taken from reference TRBV19 and TRBJ2-1, is DGGITQSPKYLFRKEGQNVTLSCEQNLNHDAMYWYRQDPGQGLRLIYYSQIVNDFQKGDIAEGYSVSREKKESFPLTVTSAQKNPTAFYLCASRRRGSRDNEQFFGPGTRLTVL.

V is TRBV2 and J is TRBJ2-5; 9 bases agree with TRBD1. CDR3 length equals 13 residues. The V segment lost 7 bases and the J segment 4 bases; nucleotides outside the gene matches: 4. Germline V gene lookup returns CDR1 SNHLY and CDR2 FYNNEI. This CDR3 reads CASTKDRGETQYF. CDR3 sequence (DNA): TGTGCCAGCACCAAGGACAGGGGAGAGACCCAGTACTTC.

V and J are TRBV7-8 and TRBJ2-5, with D possibly TRBD2 on 6 matching bases. Germline V gives CDR1 SGHVS, CDR2 FQNEAQ. The CDR3 is made up of 12 amino acids. V was cut by 1 base and J by 9 bases, with 9 bases left in between. CDR3 loop: CASSLGWGAQYF. The CDR3 nucleotides read TGTGCCAGCAGCTTAGGTTGGGGGGCCCAGTACTTC. Full variable domain (outside the CDR3, taken from reference TRBV7-8 and TRBJ2-5): GAGVSQSPRYKVAKRGQDVALRCDPISGHVSLFWYQQALGQGPEFLTYFQNEAQLDKSGLPSDRFFAERPEGSVSTLKIQRTQQEDSAVYLCASSLGWGAQYFGPGTRLLVL.

This clone has just a few counts. This chain uses TRBV7-2 with TRBJ2-3; 10 positions agree with TRBD2. Trimming cost V 2 bases and J 5 bases; bases outside gene matches: 4. From germline, CDR1 is SGHTA and CDR2 FQGNSA. CDR3 length: 15 amino acids. DNA for the CDR3: TGTGCCAGCAGCTTATTAAGCGGGGGGGGAGATACGCAGTATTTT. Translated, it gives CASSLLSGGGDTQYF.

The chain couples TRBV25-1 to TRBJ2-1, with TRBD2 identical over 7 bases. The CDR3 sequence is 14 residues long. The V and J ends lost 5 bases and 7 bases, in that order; junction bases with no gene match: 8. Germline V lookup: CDR1 MGHDK, CDR2 SYGVNS. The CDR3 loop is CASSRPGLQNEQFF. The CDR3 bases are TGTGCCAGCAGTCGACCGGGACTACAAAATGAGCAGTTCTTC.

The V call is TRBV5-1, the J call TRBJ1-2; 9 bases agree with TRBD1. The V gene end was trimmed by 4 bases and the J gene end by 3 bases; junction bases not matched to a gene: 7. The CDR3 spans 15 residues. CDR1 is SGHRS, CDR2 YFSETQ, per germline. The CDR3 DNA reads TGCGCCAGCAGCACCACAGGGGGCCAAGACTATGGCTACACCTTC. This translates into CASSTTGGQDYGYTF.

The chain combines TRBV10-3 with TRBJ2-7; D may be TRBD2 (5 bases). Trimming cost V 8 bases and J 4 bases, with 9 bases left between them. The CDR3 runs 11 residues. Looked up from germline, CDR1 is ENHRY and CDR2 is SYGVKD. The CDR3 nucleotides are TGTGCCATCCTGAGCGGATACGAGCAGTACTTC. This encodes CAILSGYEQYF.

The chain joins TRBV7-8 to TRBJ2-5; 12 nucleotides match TRBD2. Trimming at V came to 5 bases and at J to 1 base, leaving 5 bases not matched to a gene. The germline gives CDR1 SGHVS, CDR2 FQNEAQ. The CDR3 covers 16 residues. The CDR3 DNA is TGTGCCAGCAGCCTAAGACTAGCGGGGGCCCAAGAGACCCAGTACTTC. Its protein product is CASSLRLAGAQETQYF.

The DNA of the CDR3 is TGTGCCAGCAGCGCGAGCGGGACGGGTGAGCAGTACTTC. It codes for CASSASGTGEQYF. This chain connects TRBV9 to TRBJ2-7, with TRBD2 identical over 7 bases. Germline CDR1 SGDLS, CDR2 YYNGEE. The CDR3 extends over 13 amino acids. J lost 7 bases, V lost 3 bases, and 7 bases had no gene match.

This sequence joins TRBV4-1 and TRBJ2-1; D uncertain. V gave up 3 bases and J gave up 8 bases, with 11 bases separating them. The CDR3 sequence is 13 residues long. CDR1 is MGHRA, CDR2 YSYEKL, per germline. The DNA for the CDR3 is TGCGCCAGCAGCCACTCCCCCTTCGATGAGCAGTTCTTC. Its translation: CASSHSPFDEQFF.

This clone was seen more than once but under ten times. The rearrangement joins TRBV9 to TRBJ1-2, with D perhaps TRBD1 (6 bases). V lost 4 bases and J 3 bases, leaving 16 bases between the germline ends. The CDR3 extends over 15 amino acids. The V gene's germline CDR1 is SGDLS and CDR2 YYNGEE. The CDR3 loop is CASSPHEGGYYGYTF. The CDR3 nucleotides read TGTGCCAGCAGCCCCCACGAGGGGGGGTACTATGGCTACACCTTC.

This chain links TRBV28 with TRBJ1-2; 9 nucleotides align to TRBD1. Germline V CDR1 and CDR2: MDHEN, SYDVKM. The CDR3 totals 15 residues. J gave up 8 bases and V 5 bases, and 12 bases lay outside the gene matches. CDR3 sequence (DNA): TGTGCCAGCAGTCTAACCGGGACAGGGATGGGCGGCTACACCTTC. It encodes CASSLTGTGMGGYTF.

This clone was recorded a few times. The gene calls are TRBV6-5 and TRBJ2-2, with TRBD1 as a possible D gene (5 bases). Between the trimmed V and J ends, which lost 2 bases and 1 base, there was a span of 11 bases. Germline CDR1 MNHEY, CDR2 SVGAGI. The CDR3 totals 16 residues. The chain's CDR3 is CASSYGAVGNTGELFF. The CDR3 region has the DNA TGTGCCAGCAGTTACGGGGCAGTTGGGAACACCGGGGAGCTGTTTTTT.

This chain links TRBV2 with TRBJ1-1; possible D gene TRBD1, 6 bases. The V gene lost 7 bases and the J gene lost 5 bases, with 14 bases spanning the gap. The germline CDR1 and CDR2 sequences are SNHLY and FYNNEI. The CDR3 totals 13 residues. This chain's CDR3 is CASILGAGTEAFF. The CDR3, as DNA: TGTGCCAGCATACTGGGGGCGGGTACTGAAGCTTTCTTT.

The V call is TRBV4-3, the J call TRBJ1-2, with D possibly being TRBD1 (6 bases). The CDR3 sequence is 15 residues long. Germline values: CDR1 LGHNA, CDR2 YSLEER. Trimming took off 2 bases at V and 1 base at J, with 11 bases between the two ends. CDR3 amino acids: CASSQLQGFNYGYTF. For the CDR3, the DNA is TGCGCCAGCAGCCAACTACAGGGTTTTAACTATGGCTACACCTTC.

The V gene is TRBV29-1, the J gene TRBJ2-3; no clear D. Germline assignment: CDR1 SQVTM and CDR2 ANQGSEA. The V gene lost 6 bases and the J gene lost 5 bases, with 12 bases spanning the gap. The CDR3 is made up of 12 amino acids. As DNA, the CDR3 is TGCAGCGTCCAGCACTACGGAGATACGCAGTATTTT. Translating it yields CSVQHYGDTQYF.

The V call is TRBV9, the J call TRBJ2-7; D is perhaps TRBD1 (7 bases). Trimming cost V 1 base and J 0 bases, with 29 bases left between them. CDR1 and CDR2 from the germline V gene are SGDLS and YYNGEE. This CDR3 comprises 21 residues. The CDR3 sequence is CASSVIFGSPRGQLNSYEQYF. The CDR3 nucleotides are TGTGCCAGCAGCGTAATCTTTGGAAGTCCGCGGGGACAGCTAAACTCCTACGAGCAGTACTTC.

The chain combines TRBV9 with TRBJ2-6; D perhaps matches TRBD1 (6 bases). The CDR3 extends over 18 amino acids. Germline CDR1 is SGDLS and CDR2 is YYNGEE. The ends were cut back, 3 bases at V and 0 bases at J, with 16 bases in the middle. CDR3 loop: CASSASGHASSGANVLTF. CDR3 nucleotide sequence: TGTGCCAGCAGCGCCTCGGGACACGCAAGCTCTGGGGCCAACGTCCTGACTTTC.